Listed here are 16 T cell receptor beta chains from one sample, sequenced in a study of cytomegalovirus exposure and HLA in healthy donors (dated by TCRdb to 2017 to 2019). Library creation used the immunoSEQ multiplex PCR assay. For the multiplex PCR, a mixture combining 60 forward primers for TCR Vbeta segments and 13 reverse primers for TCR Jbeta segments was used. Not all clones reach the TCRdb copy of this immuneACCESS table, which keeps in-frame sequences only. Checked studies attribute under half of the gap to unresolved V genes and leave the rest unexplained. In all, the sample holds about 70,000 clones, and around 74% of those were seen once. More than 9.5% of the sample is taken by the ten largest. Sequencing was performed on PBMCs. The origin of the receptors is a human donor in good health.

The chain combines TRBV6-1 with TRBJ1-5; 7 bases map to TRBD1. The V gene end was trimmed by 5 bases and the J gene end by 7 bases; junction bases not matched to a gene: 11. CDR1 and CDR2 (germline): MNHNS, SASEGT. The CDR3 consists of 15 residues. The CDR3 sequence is CASSLDRAVGQPQHF. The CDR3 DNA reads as TGTGCCAGCAGTCTTGACAGGGCGGTGGGGCAGCCCCAGCATTTT.

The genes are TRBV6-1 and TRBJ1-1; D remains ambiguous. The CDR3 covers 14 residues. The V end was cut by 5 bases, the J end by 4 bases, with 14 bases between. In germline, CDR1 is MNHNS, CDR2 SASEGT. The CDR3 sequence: CASSRGPEGTEAFF. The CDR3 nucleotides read TGTGCCAGCAGTCGCGGACCCGAGGGCACTGAAGCTTTCTTT.

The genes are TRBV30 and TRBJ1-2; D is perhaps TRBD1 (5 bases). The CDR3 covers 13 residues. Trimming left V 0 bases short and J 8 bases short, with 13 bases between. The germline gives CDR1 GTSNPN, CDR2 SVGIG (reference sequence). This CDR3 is CAWSVSRDWGYTF. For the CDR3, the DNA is TGTGCCTGGAGTGTAAGCAGGGATTGGGGCTACACCTTC.

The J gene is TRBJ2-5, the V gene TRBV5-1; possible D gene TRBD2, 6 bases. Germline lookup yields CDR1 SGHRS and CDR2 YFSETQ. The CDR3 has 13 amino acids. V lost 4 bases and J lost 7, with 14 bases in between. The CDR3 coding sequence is TGCGCCAGCAGCCAAATGGTGGGGGGGACCCAGTACTTC. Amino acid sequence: CASSQMVGGTQYF.

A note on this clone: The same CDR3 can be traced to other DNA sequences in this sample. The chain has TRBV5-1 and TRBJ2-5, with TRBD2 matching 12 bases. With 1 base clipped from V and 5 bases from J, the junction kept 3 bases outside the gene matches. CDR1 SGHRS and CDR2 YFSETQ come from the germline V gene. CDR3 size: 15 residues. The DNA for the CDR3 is TGCGCCAGCAGCTTGTATCTAGCGGGAGGGGAGACCCAGTACTTC. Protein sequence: CASSLYLAGGETQYF.

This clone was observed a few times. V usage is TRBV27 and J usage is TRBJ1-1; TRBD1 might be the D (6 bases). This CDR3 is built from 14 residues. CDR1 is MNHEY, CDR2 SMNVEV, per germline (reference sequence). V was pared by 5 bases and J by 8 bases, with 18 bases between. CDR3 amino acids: CASSAGGQTIEAFF. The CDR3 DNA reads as TGTGCCAGCAGTGCAGGCGGACAGACAATAGAAGCTTTCTTT.

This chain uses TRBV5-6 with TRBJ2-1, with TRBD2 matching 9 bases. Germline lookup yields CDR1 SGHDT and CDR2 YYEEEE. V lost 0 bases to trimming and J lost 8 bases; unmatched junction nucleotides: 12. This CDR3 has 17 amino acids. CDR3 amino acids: CASSLAKREVPHDEQFF. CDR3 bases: TGTGCCAGCAGCTTGGCCAAGCGGGAGGTTCCGCACGATGAGCAGTTCTTC.

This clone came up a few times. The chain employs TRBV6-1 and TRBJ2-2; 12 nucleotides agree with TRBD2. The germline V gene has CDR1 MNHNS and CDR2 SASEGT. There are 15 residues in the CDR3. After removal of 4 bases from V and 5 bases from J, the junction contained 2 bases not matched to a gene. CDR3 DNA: TGTGCCAGCAGTGCCGGACTAGCGGGGACCGGGGAGCTGTTTTTT. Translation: CASSAGLAGTGELFF.

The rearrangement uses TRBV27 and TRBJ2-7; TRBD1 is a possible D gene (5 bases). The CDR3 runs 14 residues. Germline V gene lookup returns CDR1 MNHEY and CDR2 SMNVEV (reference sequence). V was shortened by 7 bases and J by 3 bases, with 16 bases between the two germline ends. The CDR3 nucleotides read TGTGCCAGCACTGATAGGGGAAAATACTACGAGCAGTACTTC. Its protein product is CASTDRGKYYEQYF.

Written as DNA, the CDR3 is TGTGCCAGCAGCTCCACCTCCGGAGTCGGCACCGGGGAGCTGTTTTTT. Translated, it gives CASSSTSGVGTGELFF. The rearrangement joins TRBV9 to TRBJ2-2, with D hard to call. V lost 4 bases to trimming and J lost 4 bases, with 17 bases between them. This CDR3 spans 16 amino acids. Germline loops: CDR1 SGDLS, CDR2 YYNGEE. The complete variable domain, with remaining parts taken from reference TRBV9 and TRBJ2-2, reads DSGVTQTPKHLITATGQRVTLRCSPRSGDLSVYWYQQSLDQGLQFLIQYYNGEERAKGNILERFSAQQFPDLHSELNLSSLELGDSALYFCASSSTSGVGTGELFFGEGSRLTVL.

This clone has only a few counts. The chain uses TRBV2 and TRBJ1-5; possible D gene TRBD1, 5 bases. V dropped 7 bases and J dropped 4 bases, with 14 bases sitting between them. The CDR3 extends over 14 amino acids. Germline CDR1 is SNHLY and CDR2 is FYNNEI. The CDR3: CASIGDRGNQPQHF. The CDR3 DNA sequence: TGTGCCAGCATAGGGGATCGTGGTAATCAGCCCCAGCATTTT. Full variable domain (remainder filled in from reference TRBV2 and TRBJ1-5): EPEVTQTPSHQVTQMGQEVILRCVPISNHLYFYWYRQILGQKVEFLVSFYNNEISEKSEIFDDQFSVERPDGSNFTLKIRSTKLEDSAMYFCASIGDRGNQPQHFGDGTRLSIL.

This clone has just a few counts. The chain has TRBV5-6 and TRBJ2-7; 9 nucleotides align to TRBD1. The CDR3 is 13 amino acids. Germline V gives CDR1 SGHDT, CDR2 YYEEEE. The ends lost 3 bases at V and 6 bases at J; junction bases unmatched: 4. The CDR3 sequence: CASSYGTGREQYF. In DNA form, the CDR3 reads TGTGCCAGCAGCTATGGGACAGGGCGCGAGCAGTACTTC.

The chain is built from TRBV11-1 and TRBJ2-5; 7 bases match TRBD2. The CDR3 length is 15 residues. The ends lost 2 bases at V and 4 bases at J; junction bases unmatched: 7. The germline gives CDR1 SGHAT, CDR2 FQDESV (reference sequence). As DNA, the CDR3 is TGTGCCAGCAGCTTAAGGCTTGGGACTACAGAGACCCAGTACTTC. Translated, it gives CASSLRLGTTETQYF.

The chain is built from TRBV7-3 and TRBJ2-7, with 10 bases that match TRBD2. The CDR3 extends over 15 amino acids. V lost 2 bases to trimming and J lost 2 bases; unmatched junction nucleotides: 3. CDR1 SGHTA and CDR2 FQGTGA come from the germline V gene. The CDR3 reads CASSLEAGGPYEQYF. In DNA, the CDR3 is TGTGCCAGCAGCTTAGAAGCGGGAGGGCCCTACGAGCAGTACTTC.

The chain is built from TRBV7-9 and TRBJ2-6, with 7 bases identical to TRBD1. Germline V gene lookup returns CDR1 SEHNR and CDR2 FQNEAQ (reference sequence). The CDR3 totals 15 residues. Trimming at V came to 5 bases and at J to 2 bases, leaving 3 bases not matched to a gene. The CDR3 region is CASSPGQPGANVLTF. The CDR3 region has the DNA TGTGCCAGCAGCCCGGGACAGCCTGGGGCCAACGTCCTGACTTTC.

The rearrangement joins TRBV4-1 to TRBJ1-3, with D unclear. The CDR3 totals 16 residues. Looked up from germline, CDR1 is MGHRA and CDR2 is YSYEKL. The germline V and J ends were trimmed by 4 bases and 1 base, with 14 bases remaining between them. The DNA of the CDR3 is TGCGCCAGCAGCCTAAGATCGGCGGGGTCTGGAAACACCATATATTTT. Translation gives CASSLRSAGSGNTIYF.